Below, 25 T cell receptor beta chains from the same sample are listed, as sequenced in a study of blood T cell repertoires in COVID-19. The repertoire was sequenced with immunoSEQ multiplex PCR; TCRdb's copy has only in-frame clones and lacks some. The table has under 200,000 clones, around three quarters seen once; the top ten hold roughly 8%. Sequenced sample: peripheral blood. Receptor source: a man in his 60s with acute or convalescent COVID-19.

The chain uses TRBV21-1 and TRBJ1-2. TRBV21-1 is a documented pseudogene. The length of the CDR3 is 14 residues. The CDR3 region is CASSFSPLGRGYTF. For the CDR3, the DNA is TGTGCCAGCAGCTTCTCCCCCCTTGGGAGAGGCTACACCTTC.

This clone was recorded a few times. The rearrangement uses TRBV23-1 and TRBJ1-3; 11 nucleotides agree with TRBD1. TRBV23-1 is annotated as an ORF whose role is uncertain. The CDR3 sequence is 17 residues long. The trim removed 3 bases at V and 7 bases at J, leaving 11 bases unmatched. This chain's CDR3 is CASSQGGDRGFRNTIYF. In nucleotides, the CDR3 is TGCGCCAGCAGTCAGGGGGGGGACAGGGGGTTTCGGAACACCATATATTTT.

V is TRBV10-3 and J is TRBJ2-7; D perhaps matches TRBD1 (5 bases). The CDR3 consists of 13 residues. The V end was cut by 7 bases, the J end by 4 bases, with 14 bases between. Germline V CDR1 and CDR2: ENHRY, SYGVKD. The CDR3 reads CAIKGEGLYEQYF. CDR3 bases: TGTGCCATCAAAGGGGAAGGGTTGTACGAGCAGTACTTC.

The chain links TRBV12-3 or TRBV12-4 to TRBJ2-2; D remains ambiguous. V gave up 6 bases and J gave up 4 bases, with 6 bases separating them. This CDR3 region has 12 residues. CDR3: CASSQITGELFF. For the CDR3, the DNA is TGTGCCAGCAGCCAGATCACCGGGGAGCTGTTTTTT.

This chain joins TRBV29-1 and TRBJ2-3; D ambiguous. V shed 6 bases and J shed 2 bases, with 12 bases lying between them. Germline V CDR1 and CDR2: SQVTM, ANQGSEA. This CDR3 has 13 amino acids. The CDR3 sequence: CSVRSELTDTQYF. CDR3 bases: TGCAGCGTGCGGTCCGAGCTCACAGATACGCAGTATTTT.

The chain has TRBV6-2 or TRBV6-3 and TRBJ2-5, with 13 bases aligning to TRBD2. The V segment lost 5 bases and the J segment 3 bases; nucleotides outside the gene matches: 6. CDR1 MNHEY and CDR2 SVGEGT come from the germline V gene. The CDR3 sequence is 16 residues long. In nucleotides, the CDR3 is TGTGCCAGCAGTCCCTGGACTAGCGGGGGTAAAGAGACCCAGTACTTC. This gives the protein CASSPWTSGGKETQYF.

Only one count was recorded for this clone. The V and J genes are TRBV6-5 and TRBJ2-6; the D is unclear. Germline CDR1 MNHEY, CDR2 SVGAGI. The ends were cut back, 2 bases at V and 0 bases at J, with 8 bases in the middle. The CDR3 spans 16 residues. DNA of the CDR3: TGTGCCAGCAGTTACAACGTCGGCTCTGGGGCCAACGTCCTGACTTTC. It specifies CASSYNVGSGANVLTF.

The chain links TRBV4-3 to TRBJ1-1; TRBD1 is a possible D gene (5 bases). Per the germline V gene, CDR1 is LGHNA and CDR2 is YSLEER. V was trimmed by 2 bases and J by 1 base, leaving 5 bases between them. The CDR3 sequence is 13 residues long. The CDR3 is CASSQRGNTEAFF. The CDR3 bases are TGCGCCAGCAGCCAAAGGGGGAACACTGAAGCTTTCTTT.

The chain uses TRBV12-3 or TRBV12-4 and TRBJ1-1, with a possible D match to TRBD1 (6 bases). The CDR3 has 13 residues. The V end lost 6 bases, the J end lost 3 bases, and 11 bases lay between the germline ends. In DNA, the CDR3 is TGTGCCAGCAGCAGGGGTGGGGACACTGAAGCTTTCTTT. Translated, it gives CASSRGGDTEAFF.

Points on this clone: The sample holds other DNA sequences that translate to the same CDR3. The V and J genes are TRBV7-2 and TRBJ2-7, with D perhaps TRBD2 (6 bases). There are 14 residues in the CDR3. With 4 bases removed from V and 1 base from J, the gap between germline ends came to 11 bases. CDR1 and CDR2 from the germline V gene are SGHTA and FQGNSA. The CDR3 reads CASSYARGSYEQYF. CDR3 DNA: TGTGCCAGCAGCTACGCACGGGGGTCCTACGAGCAGTACTTC. Drawing the rest from reference TRBV7-2 and TRBJ2-7, the complete variable domain is GAGVSQSPSNKVTEKGKDVELRCDPISGHTALYWYRQSLGQGLEFLIYFQGNSAPDKSGLPSDRFSAERTGGSVSTLTIQRTQQEDSAVYLCASSYARGSYEQYFGPGTRLTVT.

This sequence joins TRBV6-5 and TRBJ1-2, with 7 bases fitting TRBD1. The V segment lost 6 bases and the J segment 13 bases; nucleotides outside the gene matches: 8. The CDR3 covers 11 residues. CDR1 MNHEY and CDR2 SVGAGI come from the germline V gene. CDR3 sequence: CASSWGQSFTF. The CDR3, as DNA: TGTGCCAGCAGCTGGGGACAGTCGTTCACCTTC.

CDR3 amino acids: CASRQGARTRGEQYF. CDR3 DNA sequence: TGTGCCAGCCGTCAGGGGGCACGTACCCGAGGCGAGCAGTACTTC. This chain joins TRBV6-4 and TRBJ2-7, with 8 bases aligning to TRBD1. This CDR3 is built from 15 residues. CDR1 and CDR2 from the germline V gene are MRHNA and SNTAGT. V dropped 8 bases and J dropped 6; count of bases not matched to a gene: 15.

This clone was seen just once. The chain uses TRBV18 and TRBJ2-3; TRBD1 might be the D (6 bases). V was shortened by 2 bases and J by 0 bases, with 9 bases between the two germline ends. CDR3 length: 15 amino acids. Looked up from germline, CDR1 is KGHSH and CDR2 is LQKENI. CDR3 sequence (DNA): TGTGCCAGCTCACCAAGGGGGTCTAGCACAGATACGCAGTATTTT. Translated: CASSPRGSSTDTQYF.

The chain employs TRBV7-2 and TRBJ2-1; TRBD2 aligns across 13 bases. The ends lost 6 bases at V and 5 bases at J; junction bases unmatched: 4. Germline lookup yields CDR1 SGHTA and CDR2 FQGNSA. The CDR3 loop spans 15 amino acids. CDR3 nucleotides: TGTGCCAGCAGGGGACTAGCGGGGCCACACAATGAGCAGTTCTTC. Its protein is CASRGLAGPHNEQFF. Full variable domain (remainder filled in from reference TRBV7-2 and TRBJ2-1): GAGVSQSPSNKVTEKGKDVELRCDPISGHTALYWYRQSLGQGLEFLIYFQGNSAPDKSGLPSDRFSAERTGGSVSTLTIQRTQQEDSAVYLCASRGLAGPHNEQFFGPGTRLTVL.

This sequence joins TRBV24-1 and TRBJ2-1, with D possibly being TRBD1 (5 bases). CDR3 length equals 14 residues. Deletions cut 8 bases from V and 8 bases from J, with 18 bases between. Per germline, CDR1 KGHDR and CDR2 SFDVKD. CDR3 in DNA: TGTGCCACCACGGACAATGTGGGGAATTATGAGCAGTTCTTC. Translating gives CATTDNVGNYEQFF.

This chain joins TRBV30 and TRBJ2-4, with TRBD2 identical over 12 bases. Losses at the gene ends were 0 bases for V and 1 base for J; bases not matched to a gene: 10. CDR1 and CDR2 from the germline V gene are GTSNPN and SVGIG (reference sequence). The CDR3 extends over 19 amino acids. CDR3 bases: TGTGCCTGGAGTGTGTCACTAGCGGGGGGTCGATGGGCCAAAAACATTCAGTACTTC. It translates to CAWSVSLAGGRWAKNIQYF.

J is TRBJ2-3 and V is TRBV7-8, with TRBD2 identical over 14 bases. V lost 1 base and J lost 5; bases outside the gene matches: 5. From germline, CDR1 is SGHVS and CDR2 FQNEAQ. CDR3 length: 17 amino acids. CDR3 in DNA: TGTGCCAGCAGCTTAGTAGCTGGGACTAGCGGGGGAGATACGCAGTATTTT. It yields the protein CASSLVAGTSGGDTQYF.

This rearrangement joins TRBV6-5 to TRBJ1-2; TRBD1 matches at 8 bases. The CDR3 has 15 amino acids. With 4 bases clipped from V and 3 bases from J, the junction kept 7 bases outside the gene matches. The germline gives CDR1 MNHEY, CDR2 SVGAGI. CDR3 DNA sequence: TGTGCCAGCAGTTCTCAGGGGGCAGGGGACTATGGCTACACCTTC. Translating it yields CASSSQGAGDYGYTF.

The chain couples TRBV5-1 to TRBJ2-2, with D perhaps matching TRBD1 (7 bases). Germline V lookup: CDR1 SGHRS, CDR2 YFSETQ. CDR3 size: 18 residues. Trimming stripped 4 bases from V and 4 bases from J, with 23 bases between. In DNA form, the CDR3 reads TGCGCCAGCAGCCCGCTAGCCGGAGGGGGACAGCTCACCGGGGAGCTGTTTTTT. This gives the protein CASSPLAGGGQLTGELFF.

CDR3 DNA sequence: TGCGCCAGCAGCCAAGATTTATCGGGAAGCACTGAAGCTTTCTTT. Encoded protein: CASSQDLSGSTEAFF. The chain joins TRBV4-3 to TRBJ1-1; D gene ambiguous. The CDR3 is 15 residues long. Trimming removed 0 bases at V and 4 bases at J, with 12 bases between. Germline CDR1 reads LGHNA; CDR2 reads YSLEER.

CDR3 coding DNA: TGTGCCACCAGCAGAGTAAATGGACAGAATGAAAAACTGTTTTTT. This gives the protein CATSRVNGQNEKLFF. V is TRBV15 and J is TRBJ1-4; D is perhaps TRBD1 (6 bases). CDR1 LNHNV and CDR2 YYDKDF come from the germline V gene (reference sequence). Trimming cost V 1 base and J 5 bases, with 11 bases left between them. The CDR3 is 15 residues long.

The CDR3 sequence is CASSPRQGWRFSQETQYF. The CDR3 DNA follows: TGTGCCAGCTCACCCCGACAGGGTTGGCGTTTTTCCCAAGAGACCCAGTACTTC. The chain combines TRBV18 with TRBJ2-5; TRBD1 agrees at 7 bases. The CDR3 extends over 18 amino acids. Losses at the gene ends were 3 bases for V and 1 base for J; bases not matched to a gene: 14. Germline values: CDR1 KGHSH, CDR2 LQKENI.

V gene TRBV18 combines with J gene TRBJ2-7, with a tentative D call TRBD1 (6 bases). V lost 4 bases, J lost 1 base, and 8 bases lay in between. The V gene's germline CDR1 is KGHSH and CDR2 LQKENI. This CDR3 comprises 13 residues. The CDR3 spells CASSQTGSYEQYF. CDR3 coding DNA: TGTGCCAGCTCACAGACAGGTTCCTACGAGCAGTACTTC. The whole variable domain, filled in from reference TRBV18 and TRBJ2-7, reads NAGVMQNPRHLVRRRGQEARLRCSPMKGHSHVYWYRQLPEEGLKFMVYLQKENIIDESGMPKERFSAEFPKEGPSILRIQQVVRGDSAAYFCASSQTGSYEQYFGPGTRLTVT.

The rearrangement uses TRBV27 and TRBJ2-7, with 8 nucleotides matching TRBD2. V gave up 5 bases and J gave up 0 bases; unmatched junction bases: 3. This CDR3 has 14 amino acids. Germline V gene sequence: CDR1 MNHEY, CDR2 SMNVEV (reference sequence). CDR3 in amino acids: CASSPLAGSYEQYF. CDR3 nucleotides: TGTGCCAGCAGTCCTCTAGCGGGCTCCTACGAGCAGTACTTC.

This clone was seen a few times. V and J are TRBV19 and TRBJ1-1; 11 bases fit TRBD1. The CDR3 totals 17 residues. V was clipped by 5 bases and J by 4 bases; unmatched bases: 12. Per germline, CDR1 LNHDA and CDR2 SQIVND (reference sequence). CDR3 sequence (DNA): TGTGCCAGTAGTTCATACGGGACAGGGGGTCGGGGCACTGAAGCTTTCTTT. Encoded protein: CASSSYGTGGRGTEAFF.